The sequence of this T cell receptor beta chain was determined in a study of tumor-infiltrating lymphocytes in localized non-small cell lung cancer. Study as a whole: Several tumor histologies, both smoking statuses, and some post-neoadjuvant chemotherapy samples were included. Broader study findings: Higher tumor T cell infiltration than in uninvolved lung was supported by TCRbeta sequencing. Only some patients had TCR sequencing, depending on available tissue.

This clone was counted once. Its target is not known. V lost 5 bases, J lost 0 bases, and 5 bases stayed unmatched. The CDR3 has 15 amino acids. Germline V CDR1 and CDR2: LNHDA, SQIVND (reference sequence). The assay was immunoSEQ multiplex PCR, and TCRdb's table has in-frame clones only and misses some. The sample has a few thousand clones; more than 60% are singletons. The sample taken for sequencing was uninvolved lung tissue not adjacent to the tumor. The V and J genes are TRBV19 and TRBJ1-1, with 8 bases identical to TRBD1. This receptor was identified in a human donor with non-small cell lung cancer. This CDR3 is CASSSAGGMNTEAFF. DNA of the CDR3: TGTGCCAGTAGTTCGGCAGGGGGCATGAACACTGAAGCTTTCTTT.